A selection of T cell receptor beta chains follows, all from one sample in a study of graft-versus-host responses after intestinal transplantation. The table came from immunoSEQ multiplex PCR; TCRdb's copy has only in-frame clones and leaves some out. The sample comprises about 24,000 clones, 80% to 90% of which are singletons, and 0.96% rests with the top ten. The sample here was PBMCs, taken more than 450 days after intestinal transplant. Source of these receptors: a human patient who received an intestinal transplant, so some T cells may come from the graft donor. Each CDR3 is given with its conserved first and last residue. Each record gives: CDR3 protein, CDR3 DNA, J gene, V gene, clone size, CDR3 length, D gene. The D gene is left open where the match is weak. Clone sizes are given selectively: once, few, many, or a class where the clone is expanded.

CDR3: CASSQDFRSRLAGVRYEQYF; DNA: TGCGCCAGCAGCCAAGATTTTAGGTCAAGACTAGCGGGAGTTCGGTACGAGCAGTACTTC; J: TRBJ2-7; V: TRBV4-1; size: -; length: 20; D: TRBD2
CDR3: CASSSSIYEQYF; DNA: TGTGCCAGCAGCTCTTCGATCTACGAGCAGTACTTC; J: TRBJ2-7; V: TRBV7-9; size: -; length: 12; D: -
CDR3: CAIRDRVGNEQFF; DNA: TGTGCCATCCGCGACAGGGTCGGCAATGAGCAGTTCTTC; J: TRBJ2-1; V: TRBV6-6; size: -; length: 13; D: TRBD1
CDR3: CASSWTMTGQETQYF; DNA: TGTGCCAGCAGTTGGACGATGACAGGCCAAGAGACCCAGTACTTC; J: TRBJ2-5; V: TRBV6-5; size: -; length: 15; D: -
CDR3: CASSFFKGLAGGGMNEQFF; DNA: TGTGCCAGCAGCTTTTTCAAAGGGCTAGCGGGAGGTGGTATGAATGAGCAGTTCTTC; J: TRBJ2-1; V: TRBV11-2; size: -; length: 19; D: TRBD2
CDR3: CASSYQELNTEAFF; DNA: TGTGCCAGCAGTTATCAAGAACTGAACACTGAAGCTTTCTTT; J: TRBJ1-1; V: TRBV6-6; size: -; length: 14; D: -
CDR3: CASTAVPSRNTEAFF; DNA: TGTGCCAGTACCGCGGTCCCCAGCAGGAACACTGAAGCTTTCTTT; J: TRBJ1-1; V: TRBV19; size: -; length: 15; D: -
CDR3: CASSPRDGYGYTF; DNA: TGTGCCAGCAGCCCCCGGGACGGGTATGGCTACACCTTC; J: TRBJ1-2; V: TRBV7-2; size: -; length: 13; D: -
CDR3: CASSLTNGVYNEQFF; DNA: TGCGCCAGCAGCTTAACGAACGGGGTTTACAATGAGCAGTTCTTC; J: TRBJ2-1; V: TRBV5-1; size: -; length: 15; D: -
CDR3: CASSNDRSNQPQHF; DNA: TGTGCCAGCAGCAACGACAGGAGCAATCAGCCCCAGCATTTT; J: TRBJ1-5; V: TRBV4-2; size: -; length: 14; D: -
CDR3: CSVESQGNNEQFF; DNA: TGCAGCGTTGAATCACAGGGTAACAATGAGCAGTTCTTC; J: TRBJ2-1; V: TRBV29-1; size: -; length: 13; D: -
CDR3: CARDRGQGKNIQYF; DNA: TGTGCCCGAGACAGGGGGCAGGGGAAAAACATTCAGTACTTC; J: TRBJ2-4; V: TRBV19; size: -; length: 14; D: TRBD1
CDR3: CASSSYSSASTDTQYF; DNA: TGTGCCAGCAGCTCCTACTCTTCAGCTAGCACAGATACGCAGTATTTT; J: TRBJ2-3; V: TRBV7-9; size: -; length: 16; D: -
CDR3: CASLPGQGVDYGYTF; DNA: TGTGCCAGCTTACCGGGACAGGGGGTCGACTATGGCTACACCTTC; J: TRBJ1-2; V: TRBV18; size: -; length: 15; D: TRBD1
CDR3: CASSLARGGNYGYTF; DNA: TGCGCCAGCAGCTTGGCCAGGGGTGGAAACTATGGCTACACCTTC; J: TRBJ1-2; V: TRBV5-1; size: -; length: 15; D: -
CDR3: CASSFWTTKPEKLFF; DNA: TGTGCCAGCAGCTTTTGGACAACAAAACCTGAAAAACTGTTTTTT; J: TRBJ1-4; V: TRBV5-6; size: -; length: 15; D: -
CDR3: CASSFGWGAGNYEQYF; DNA: TGTGCCAGCAGCTTCGGATGGGGGGCCGGTAATTACGAGCAGTACTTC; J: TRBJ2-7; V: TRBV7-2; size: -; length: 16; D: -
CDR3: CASSWTPFQQYF; DNA: TGTGCCAGCAGCTGGACTCCGTTCCAGCAGTACTTC; J: TRBJ2-7; V: TRBV14; size: -; length: 12; D: -
CDR3: CASSSPRAYNEQFF; DNA: TGTGCCAGTAGTTCTCCTCGAGCGTACAATGAGCAGTTCTTC; J: TRBJ2-1; V: TRBV19; size: -; length: 14; D: -
CDR3: CASSSNYEQYF; DNA: TGTGCCAGCAGTTCAAACTACGAGCAGTACTTC; J: TRBJ2-7; V: TRBV28; size: -; length: 11; D: -
CDR3: CASSQRHPLEVVAYEQYF; DNA: TGTGCCAGCAGCCAACGACACCCCCTGGAAGTTGTGGCCTACGAGCAGTACTTC; J: TRBJ2-7; V: TRBV4-2; size: -; length: 18; D: -
CDR3: CASSMEPQGTYGYTF; DNA: TGTGCCAGTAGTATGGAACCACAGGGTACCTATGGCTACACCTTC; J: TRBJ1-2; V: TRBV19; size: -; length: 15; D: -
CDR3: CASSYLLPGGSEAFF; DNA: TGCGCCAGCAGCTACCTCCTCCCAGGGGGCTCTGAAGCTTTCTTT; J: TRBJ1-1; V: TRBV5-1; size: -; length: 15; D: TRBD1
CDR3: CASRDRDNYEQYF; DNA: TGTGCCAGCCGGGACAGGGATAACTACGAGCAGTACTTC; J: TRBJ2-7; V: TRBV7-9; size: -; length: 13; D: TRBD1
CDR3: CASSYGGDEQFF; DNA: TGTGCCAGCAGTTACGGGGGGGATGAGCAGTTCTTC; J: TRBJ2-1; V: TRBV6-5; size: -; length: 12; D: TRBD2
CDR3: CASSYRGLGETQYF; DNA: TGTGCCAGCAGTTACAGGGGGTTGGGGGAGACCCAGTACTTC; J: TRBJ2-5; V: TRBV6-6; size: -; length: 14; D: -
CDR3: CAISEGSSGPYEQYF; DNA: TGTGCCATCAGTGAGGGGTCTAGCGGCCCCTACGAGCAGTACTTC; J: TRBJ2-7; V: TRBV10-3; size: few; length: 15; D: TRBD2
CDR3: CASNFLEFSYEQYF; DNA: TGTGCCAGCAATTTTTTAGAATTCTCCTACGAGCAGTACTTC; J: TRBJ2-7; V: TRBV2; size: -; length: 14; D: -
CDR3: CASSLQGTYEQYF; DNA: TGTGCCAGCAGTTTACAGGGAACCTACGAGCAGTACTTC; J: TRBJ2-7; V: TRBV27; size: -; length: 13; D: -
CDR3: CASSLGLAPLRIYTDTQYF; DNA: TGCGCCAGCAGCTTGGGCCTAGCTCCCCTCCGGATCTACACAGATACGCAGTATTTT; J: TRBJ2-3; V: TRBV5-1; size: -; length: 19; D: -
CDR3: CASSPSSSLREQYF; DNA: TGTGCCAGCAGCCCCTCGAGCTCCTTGCGGGAGCAGTACTTC; J: TRBJ2-7; V: TRBV9; size: -; length: 14; D: -
CDR3: CASSLELAGGRGEQYF; DNA: TGTGCCAGCAGCTTAGAACTAGCGGGAGGCCGGGGCGAGCAGTACTTC; J: TRBJ2-7; V: TRBV7-6; size: -; length: 16; D: TRBD2
CDR3: CSVRQGAGPEAYEQYF; DNA: TGCAGCGTACGACAGGGGGCCGGGCCGGAAGCCTACGAGCAGTACTTC; J: TRBJ2-7; V: TRBV29-1; size: -; length: 16; D: TRBD1
CDR3: CASSPRQDLLAEAFF; DNA: TGTGCCAGCAGCCCTCGCCAGGACCTTTTAGCTGAAGCTTTCTTT; J: TRBJ1-1; V: TRBV6-6; size: -; length: 15; D: -
CDR3: CSAFEQFF; DNA: TGCAGTGCTTTTGAGCAGTTCTTC; J: TRBJ2-1; V: TRBV20-1; size: -; length: 8; D: -
CDR3: CASSLPGALVYEQYF; DNA: TGTGCCAGCAGTTTACCCGGGGCACTGGTCTACGAGCAGTACTTC; J: TRBJ2-7; V: TRBV28; size: -; length: 15; D: -
CDR3: CASSFRTGGQRDTGELFF; DNA: TGTGCCAGCAGTTTTAGGACGGGCGGCCAGAGGGACACCGGGGAGCTGTTTTTT; J: TRBJ2-2; V: TRBV27; size: -; length: 18; D: -
CDR3: CAWSPSTDTQYF; DNA: TGTGCCTGGAGTCCTAGCACAGATACGCAGTATTTT; J: TRBJ2-3; V: TRBV30; size: few; length: 12; D: -
CDR3: CASSYRTGSSYEQYF; DNA: TGTGCCAGCAGTTACCGGACAGGGAGCTCCTACGAGCAGTACTTC; J: TRBJ2-7; V: TRBV6-5; size: -; length: 15; D: TRBD1
CDR3: CAISESGTSGGGEQYF; DNA: TGTGCCATCAGTGAGTCGGGGACTAGCGGAGGGGGCGAGCAGTACTTC; J: TRBJ2-7; V: TRBV10-3; size: -; length: 16; D: TRBD2
CDR3: CASSPGLAGKGARQFF; DNA: TGTGCCAGCAGCCCAGGACTAGCGGGGAAAGGGGCTAGGCAGTTCTTC; J: TRBJ2-1; V: TRBV11-2; size: once; length: 16; D: TRBD2
CDR3: CAWLTSVHEQYF; DNA: TGTGCCTGGCTCACTAGCGTCCACGAGCAGTACTTC; J: TRBJ2-7; V: TRBV30; size: -; length: 12; D: TRBD2
CDR3: CASSVKPRLAKVNEQFF; DNA: TGCGCCAGCAGCGTTAAACCAAGACTAGCGAAAGTCAATGAGCAGTTCTTC; J: TRBJ2-1; V: TRBV10-2; size: -; length: 17; D: TRBD2
CDR3: CASSLGTGGYTEAFF; DNA: TGTGCCAGCAGCTTAGGAACAGGGGGCTACACTGAAGCTTTCTTT; J: TRBJ1-1; V: TRBV7-3; size: -; length: 15; D: TRBD1
CDR3: CVTGGNQPQHF; DNA: TGTGTTACAGGGGGCAATCAGCCCCAGCATTTT; J: TRBJ1-5; V: TRBV7-7; size: -; length: 11; D: TRBD1
CDR3: CASSLAPNFGGRDTQYF; DNA: TGTGCCAGCAGCTTAGCACCCAACTTTGGCGGGAGGGATACGCAGTATTTT; J: TRBJ2-3; V: TRBV7-2; size: -; length: 17; D: TRBD2
CDR3: CARRTAKNTEAFF; DNA: TGTGCCAGGCGGACAGCTAAGAACACTGAAGCTTTCTTT; J: TRBJ1-1; V: TRBV10-3; size: -; length: 13; D: -
CDR3: CASGGRENTGELFF; DNA: TGTGCCAGCGGCGGGAGAGAGAACACCGGGGAGCTGTTTTTT; J: TRBJ2-2; V: TRBV2; size: -; length: 14; D: TRBD2
CDR3: CASSISRLENSPLHF; DNA: TGTGCCAGTAGTATTTCCAGATTAGAAAATTCACCCCTCCACTTT; J: TRBJ1-6; V: TRBV19; size: -; length: 15; D: -
CDR3: CASSLGDYRAGANVLTF; DNA: TGTGCCAGCAGCTTAGGGGACTATCGGGCTGGGGCCAACGTCCTGACTTTC; J: TRBJ2-6; V: TRBV7-9; size: -; length: 17; D: TRBD2
CDR3: CASRFSTGELFF; DNA: TGTGCCAGCAGATTCAGCACCGGGGAGCTGTTTTTT; J: TRBJ2-2; V: TRBV6-5; size: once; length: 12; D: -
CDR3: CASSYSMQGITYEQYF; DNA: TGTGCCAGCAGTTACTCGATGCAGGGGATTACCTACGAGCAGTACTTC; J: TRBJ2-7; V: TRBV6-5; size: -; length: 16; D: -
CDR3: CASSLRGAPGGYF; DNA: TGTGCCAGCAGTTTAAGGGGGGCTCCCGGAGGGTACTTC; J: TRBJ2-4; V: TRBV28; size: -; length: 13; D: -